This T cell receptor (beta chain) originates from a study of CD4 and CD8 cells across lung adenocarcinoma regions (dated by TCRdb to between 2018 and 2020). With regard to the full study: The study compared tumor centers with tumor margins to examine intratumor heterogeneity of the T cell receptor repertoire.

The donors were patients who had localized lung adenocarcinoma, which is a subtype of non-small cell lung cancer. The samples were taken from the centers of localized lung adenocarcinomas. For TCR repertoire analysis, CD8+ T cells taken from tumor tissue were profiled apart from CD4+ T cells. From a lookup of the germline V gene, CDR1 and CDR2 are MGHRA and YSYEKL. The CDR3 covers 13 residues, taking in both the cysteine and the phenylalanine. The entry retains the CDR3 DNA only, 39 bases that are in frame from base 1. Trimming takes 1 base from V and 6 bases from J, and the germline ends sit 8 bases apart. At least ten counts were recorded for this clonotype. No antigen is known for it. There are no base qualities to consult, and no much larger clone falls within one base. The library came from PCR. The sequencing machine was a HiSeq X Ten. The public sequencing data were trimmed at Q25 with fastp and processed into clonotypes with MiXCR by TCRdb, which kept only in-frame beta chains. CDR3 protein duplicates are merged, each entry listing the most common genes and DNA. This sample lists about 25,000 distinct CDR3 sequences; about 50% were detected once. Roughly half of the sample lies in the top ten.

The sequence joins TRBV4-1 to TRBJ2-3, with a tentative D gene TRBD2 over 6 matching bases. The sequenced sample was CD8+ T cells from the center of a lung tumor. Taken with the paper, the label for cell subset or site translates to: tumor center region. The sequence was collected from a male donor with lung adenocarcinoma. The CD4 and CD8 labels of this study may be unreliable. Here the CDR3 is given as CASSQAGVDTQYF. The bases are TGCGCCAGCAGCCAAGCGGGAGTGGATACGCAGTATTTT.